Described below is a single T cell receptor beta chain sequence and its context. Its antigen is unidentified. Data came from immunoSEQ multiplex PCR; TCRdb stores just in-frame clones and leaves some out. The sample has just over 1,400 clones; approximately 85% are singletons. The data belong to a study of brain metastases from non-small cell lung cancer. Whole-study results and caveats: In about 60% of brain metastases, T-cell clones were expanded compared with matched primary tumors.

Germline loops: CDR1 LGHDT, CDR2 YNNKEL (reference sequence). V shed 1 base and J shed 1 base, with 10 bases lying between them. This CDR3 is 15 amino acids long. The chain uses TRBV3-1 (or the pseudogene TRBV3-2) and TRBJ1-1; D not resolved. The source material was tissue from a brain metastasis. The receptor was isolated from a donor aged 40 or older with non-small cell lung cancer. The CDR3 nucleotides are TGTGCCAGCAGCCAAGCCAGGAGTTCGAACACTGAAGCTTTCTTT. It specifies CASSQARSSNTEAFF.